This T cell receptor beta chain was retrieved from a study of identical twins. This clonotype was observed many times. The V gene's germline CDR1 is SGHDT and CDR2 YYEEEE. CDR3 length equals 15 residues. The V end lost 3 bases, the J end lost 3 bases, and 12 bases lay between the germline ends. TCRdb ran MiXCR on the 5' RACE reads and lists one entry per CDR3 protein. This sample yields some 660,000 distinct CDR3 sequences, of which less than 10% are seen a single time; around 0.98% belongs to the top ten. Healthy Caucasians alone served as donors. These data were also reused for a study on yellow fever vaccine responses in identical twins.

The TCR was taken from a woman in her late teens or twenties in good health. The chain links TRBV5-6 to TRBJ2-2; D remains unclear. The sequenced sample consisted of PBMCs. This CDR3 is CASSSYGEYTGELFF. The DNA for the CDR3 is TGTGCCAGCAGCTCCTATGGGGAATACACCGGGGAGCTGTTTTTT.